This TCR beta chain comes out of a study of shared clonotypes between healthy human individuals (dated by TCRdb to the early 2020s). Context from the whole study: The cohort comprised a couple of women and three men aged 18 to 49 years. For each donor, CD4 naive and CD4 memory were each run on three plates, CD8 naive on two plates, and CD8 memory on one plate. To estimate repertoire size and how much clonotype sharing occurs between individuals, the study deeply sequenced the blood TCR repertoires of about five healthy adults. Libraries were prepared and TCR repertoires were sequenced by different laboratories using diverse techniques, in order to increase sequencing depth and limit assay-specific biases. Per donor, leukapheresis produced somewhere between about 0.9 and 9.5 billion PBMCs. Broader findings and caveats from the paper: Larger estimated clonotype richness was generally found for naive subsets than for memory subsets. Compared with non-shared clonotypes, clonotypes shared by all four sorted-subset donors had higher generation probabilities. Pairwise subsampling indicated that sequencing depth was expected to affect the degree of clonotype sharing among donors. The genetic and exposure-history diversity represented was limited by the small number of donors. Only blood was sampled, and tissue TCR repertoires likely differ from those in blood. Even with the large sequencing depth, rarefaction of the sorted-subset datasets indicated that sequencing was incomplete. Approximately 5% of naive CD4, more than 3% of naive CD8, roughly 2.5% of memory CD4, and over 0.35% of memory CD8 clonotypes were shared across several donors.

TCR CDR3 regions were amplified from genomic DNA by multiplex PCR using the deep immunoSEQ assay. Extracted genomic DNA from each cell subset was spread evenly across all wells of several immunoSEQ 96-well plates, with each plate serving as a replicate. For sorted subsets, about 200 ng genomic DNA, equal to about 30,000 T cell genomes, was loaded into each replicate PCR. Purified libraries were measured with a Qubit 3.0 fluorometer, size-checked on a Bioanalyzer 2100, and measured again with the KAPA Library Quantification kit. Every immunoSEQ 96-well plate was sequenced on a dedicated single-read 150-cycle Illumina NextSeq 550 flow cell. Under the source paper's analysis protocol: Because the immunoSEQ output included only junctional sequences and no quality scores, the filtering could not be the same as the filtering used for full-length reads. Sequences were annotated with PyIR, a Python wrapper for IgBLAST v1.9, using IMGT germline references to assign V/J genes and CDR3. Reads were removed for weak V/J assignments (E-value above 1e-6), missing CDR3, stop codons, out-of-frame junctions, or ambiguous translated residues. A V3J clonotype was defined by an identical inferred V gene, J gene, and CDR3 amino acid sequence. The percentage overlap between two repertoires was calculated by dividing the number of shared unique clonotypes by the size of the smaller repertoire. Three approaches were used to assess repertoire richness: RTK rarefaction, the Chao1 estimator, and Recon v2.1 estimates of unobserved clonotypes. Generation probabilities for all TCRbeta clonotypes obtained by the gDNA method from a handful of donors were computed using OLGA. The table comes from immuneACCESS by way of TCRdb, which keeps in-frame sequences with V and J called. Part of the clones is missing from these tables; in studies checked, under half for an unresolved V gene and the rest for unknown reasons. D and trimming come from the DNA, and the V and J calls and clone size come from that table. The table for this sample lists around 2,000,000 clones; 95% of them were counted only once. In total, the top ten clones hold 0.1% to 0.15% of the sample.

Healthy HIV-negative adults with no recently reported acute infections or vaccinations were included as donors. Every donor was a Caucasian adult residing in Nashville, Tennessee, USA. Magnetic negative selection was used to enrich CD4+ T cells, after which naive cells were positively selected on CD45RA and the negative fraction became the memory subset. Blood was collected by leukapheresis, and PBMCs were isolated by Ficoll-Histopaque density gradient centrifugation and then cryopreserved in liquid nitrogen vapor phase. Analytical flow cytometry was used to check the purity and quantity of each magnetically sorted T cell population. Genomic DNA was isolated from every sorted fraction and measured by UV absorbance on a Nanodrop 2000c. Its CDR3 holds 14 amino acids, cysteine through phenylalanine. Only the CDR3 region is kept as DNA, spanning 42 bases read in frame from base 1. CDR1 LNHDA and CDR2 SQIVND are derived from the germline V gene (reference sequence). Relative to germline, V is missing 4 bases and J is missing 3 bases, with 5 bases of the junction outside any gene match.

As to this clone: What this receptor recognizes is not known. It has no much larger one-base neighbor in the sample; base qualities were not kept.

Sequencing used naive CD4+ T cells sorted from blood. The cell subset or site label, as the study defines it: CD45RA+ positively selected. This sequence was found in a man aged 18 to 29 in good health. This chain is built from TRBV19 and TRBJ2-5; 7 bases in the junction line up with TRBD1. The DNA reads TGTGCCAGTAGTAGGACAGGCCATGAAGAGACCCAGTACTTC. It is translated as CASSRTGHEETQYF.